This T cell receptor (beta chain) originates from a study of spatial heterogeneity in lung cancer. TCR cDNA molecules each carried a unique molecular identifier. TCRdb analysed the 5' RACE reads with MiXCR anew, one entry per CDR3 protein. The repertoire includes about 47,000 distinct CDR3 sequences, 12% of them detected once, and about 40% sits in the top ten. Trimming left V 0 bases short and J 11 bases short, with 17 bases between. Germline CDR1 reads SGHRS; CDR2 reads YFSETQ. CDR3 length: 14 amino acids. This clonotype was picked up a small number of times. Time point meaning: sample taken at primary tumor resection. Researchers sequenced whole RNA taken from tumor, nontumor lung or frozen PBMC without sorting. A total of some 70 untreated early-stage non-small cell lung cancer patients served as donors.

V gene TRBV5-1 combines with J gene TRBJ1-1; no definite D call. The TCR originated in a female donor with early-stage non-small cell lung cancer. The source was PBMCs, collected at surgery. The CDR3 nucleotides are TGCGCCAGCAGCTTGGAGGGAGGGCCGCCTAGTGCTTTCTTT. It yields the protein CASSLEGGPPSAFF.